The 6 T cell receptor beta chains below come from one sample, sequenced in a study of blood T cell repertoires in COVID-19 (TCRdb year 2020). Receptor libraries were prepared by the immunoSEQ multiplex PCR assay. The source is immuneACCESS, and TCRdb retained only in-frame sequences with V and J called. Part of the clones is not carried over; for the studies checked, unresolved V genes explain less than half of this, and the remainder is unexplained. For this sample the table gives nearly 300,000 clones, of which 85% to 90% were detected only once. 2.5% to 3% of the sample belongs to the ten largest clones. The sequenced sample consisted of PBMCs or T cells enriched from blood (not recorded which). These receptor sequences come from a woman between 45 and 60 years old who had been exposed to COVID-19.

The chain links TRBV19 to TRBJ1-2, with D perhaps matching TRBD1 (5 bases). In germline, CDR1 is LNHDA, CDR2 SQIVND (reference sequence). This CDR3 is built from 16 residues. Trimming removed 6 bases from V and 1 base from J, with 18 bases in between. CDR3 amino acids: CASRKSTENFNYGYTF. The CDR3 coding sequence is TGTGCCAGTAGGAAATCGACAGAAAATTTTAACTATGGCTACACCTTC.

The J gene is TRBJ2-2, the V gene TRBV24-1; 8 bases are shared with TRBD2. There are 15 residues in the CDR3. Germline values: CDR1 KGHDR, CDR2 SFDVKD. Trimming removed 5 bases from V and 3 bases from J; junction bases left unmatched: 4. CDR3 loop: CATSAGGADTGELFF. CDR3 nucleotide sequence: TGTGCCACCAGTGCCGGGGGGGCGGACACCGGGGAGCTGTTTTTT.

The CDR3 here is CASSPVQGKANTIYF. CDR3 nucleotide sequence: TGTGCCAGCAGTCCAGTACAGGGGAAGGCGAACACCATATATTTT. The V and J genes are TRBV27 and TRBJ1-3; 7 nucleotides match TRBD1. Unmatched junction bases numbered 11, after V lost 5 bases and J lost 7 bases. Germline CDR1 is MNHEY and CDR2 is SMNVEV (reference sequence). The CDR3 is made up of 15 amino acids.

V is TRBV30 and J is TRBJ1-4; unclear D gene. Germline lookup yields CDR1 GTSNPN and CDR2 SVGIG (reference sequence). V was pared by 3 bases and J by 4 bases, with 18 bases between. The CDR3 runs 16 residues. DNA for the CDR3: TGTGCCTGGAGCCGCGTCTCGGGGAGGCGTAATGAAAAACTGTTTTTT. Translating gives CAWSRVSGRRNEKLFF.

The gene calls are TRBV5-1 and TRBJ2-3, with a possible D match to TRBD1 (6 bases). The length of the CDR3 is 15 residues. V was clipped by 4 bases and J by 5 bases, with 17 bases between them. The germline V gene encodes CDR1 SGHRS and CDR2 YFSETQ. DNA for the CDR3: TGCGCCAGCAGCGGGGGCAGTACGATCAGAGATACGCAGTATTTT. It translates to CASSGGSTIRDTQYF.

The chain links TRBV5-6 to TRBJ2-6; D is uncertain. Trimming left V 2 bases short and J 1 base short, with 16 bases between. The CDR3 extends over 18 amino acids. Germline assignment: CDR1 SGHDT and CDR2 YYEEEE. CDR3 loop: CASSFALLQVSGANVLTF. CDR3 sequence (DNA): TGTGCCAGCAGCTTCGCCCTACTACAAGTATCTGGGGCCAACGTCCTGACTTTC.